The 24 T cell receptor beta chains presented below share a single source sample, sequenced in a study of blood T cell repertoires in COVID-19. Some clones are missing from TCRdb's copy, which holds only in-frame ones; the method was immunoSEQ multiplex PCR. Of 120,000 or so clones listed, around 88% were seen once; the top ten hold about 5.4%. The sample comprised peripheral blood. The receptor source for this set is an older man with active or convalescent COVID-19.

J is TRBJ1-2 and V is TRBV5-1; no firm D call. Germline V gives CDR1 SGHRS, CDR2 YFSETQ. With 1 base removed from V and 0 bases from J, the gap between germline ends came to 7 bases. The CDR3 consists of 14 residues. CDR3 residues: CASSLTVANYGYTF. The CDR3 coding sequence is TGCGCCAGCAGCTTGACGGTAGCTAACTATGGCTACACCTTC.

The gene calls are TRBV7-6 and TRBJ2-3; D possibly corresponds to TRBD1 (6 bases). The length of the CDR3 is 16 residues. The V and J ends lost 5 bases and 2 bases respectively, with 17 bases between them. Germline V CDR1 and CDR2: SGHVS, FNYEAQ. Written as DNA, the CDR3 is TGTGCCAGCAGCCCTACAAAAGACAGGATCACAGATACGCAGTATTTT. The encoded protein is CASSPTKDRITDTQYF.

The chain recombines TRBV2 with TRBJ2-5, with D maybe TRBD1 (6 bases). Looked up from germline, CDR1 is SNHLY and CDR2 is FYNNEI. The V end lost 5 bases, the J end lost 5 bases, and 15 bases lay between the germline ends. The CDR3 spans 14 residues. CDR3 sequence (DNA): TGTGCCAGCAGTAGCGAGACAGGTGGGGAGACCCAGTACTTC. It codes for CASSSETGGETQYF. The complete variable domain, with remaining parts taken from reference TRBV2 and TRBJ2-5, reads EPEVTQTPSHQVTQMGQEVILRCVPISNHLYFYWYRQILGQKVEFLVSFYNNEISEKSEIFDDQFSVERPDGSNFTLKIRSTKLEDSAMYFCASSSETGGETQYFGPGTRLLVL.

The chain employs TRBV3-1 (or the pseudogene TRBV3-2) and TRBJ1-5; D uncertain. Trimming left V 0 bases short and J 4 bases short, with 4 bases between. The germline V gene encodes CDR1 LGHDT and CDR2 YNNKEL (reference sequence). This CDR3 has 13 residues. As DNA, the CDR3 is TGTGCCAGCAGCCAAGACAGAAATCAGCCCCAGCATTTT. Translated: CASSQDRNQPQHF.

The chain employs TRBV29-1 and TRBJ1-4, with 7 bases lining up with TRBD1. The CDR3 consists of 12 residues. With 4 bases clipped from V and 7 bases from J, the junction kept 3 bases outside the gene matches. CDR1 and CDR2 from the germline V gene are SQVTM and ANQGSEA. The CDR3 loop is CSVVGQLEKLFF. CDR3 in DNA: TGCAGCGTTGTGGGACAGCTTGAAAAACTGTTTTTT. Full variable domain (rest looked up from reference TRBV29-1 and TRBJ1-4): SAVISQKPSRDICQRGTSLTIQCQVDSQVTMMFWYRQQPGQSLTLIATANQGSEATYESGFVIDKFPISRPNLTFSTLTVSNMSPEDSSIYLCSVVGQLEKLFFGSGTQLSVL.

CDR3 nucleotide sequence: TGTGCCTGGAGTGTACTCCGGTCGAACACTGAAGCTTTCTTT. It translates to CAWSVLRSNTEAFF. The rearrangement links TRBV30 to TRBJ1-1; D gene uncertain. Trimming pared 0 bases from V and 1 base from J, leaving 9 bases between. The germline V gene encodes CDR1 GTSNPN and CDR2 SVGIG (reference sequence). The CDR3 has 14 amino acids.

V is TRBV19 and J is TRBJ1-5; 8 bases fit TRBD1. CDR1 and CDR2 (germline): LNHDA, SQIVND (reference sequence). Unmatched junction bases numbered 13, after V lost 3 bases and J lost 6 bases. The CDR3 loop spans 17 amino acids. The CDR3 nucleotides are TGTGCCAGTAGTATTGGAGTAGACAGGGGTGTCTCTCAGCCCCAGCATTTT. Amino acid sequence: CASSIGVDRGVSQPQHF.

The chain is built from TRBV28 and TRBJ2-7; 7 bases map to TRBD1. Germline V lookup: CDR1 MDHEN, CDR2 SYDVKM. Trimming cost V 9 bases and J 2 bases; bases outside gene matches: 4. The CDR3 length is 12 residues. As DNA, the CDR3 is TGTGCCAGTAGGGACAGAGCCTACGAGCAGTACTTC. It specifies CASRDRAYEQYF. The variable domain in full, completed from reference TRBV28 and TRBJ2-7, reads DVKVTQSSRYLVKRTGEKVFLECVQDMDHENMFWYRQDPGLGLRLIYFSYDVKMKEKGDIPEGYSVSREKKERFSLILESASTNQTSMYLCASRDRAYEQYFGPGTRLTVT.

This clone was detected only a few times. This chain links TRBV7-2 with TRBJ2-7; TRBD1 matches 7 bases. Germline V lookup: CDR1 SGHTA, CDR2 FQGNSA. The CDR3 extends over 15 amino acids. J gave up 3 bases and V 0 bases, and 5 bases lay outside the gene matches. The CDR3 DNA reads TGTGCCAGCAGCTTAGCATCGGGACAGCTCTACGAGCAGTACTTC. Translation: CASSLASGQLYEQYF.

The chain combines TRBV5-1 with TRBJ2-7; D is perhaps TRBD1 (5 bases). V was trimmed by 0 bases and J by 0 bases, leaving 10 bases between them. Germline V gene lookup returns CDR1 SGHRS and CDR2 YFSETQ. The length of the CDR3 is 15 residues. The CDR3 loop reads CASSLGQPSSYEQYF. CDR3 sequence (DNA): TGCGCCAGCAGCTTGGGACAGCCGAGCTCCTACGAGCAGTACTTC.

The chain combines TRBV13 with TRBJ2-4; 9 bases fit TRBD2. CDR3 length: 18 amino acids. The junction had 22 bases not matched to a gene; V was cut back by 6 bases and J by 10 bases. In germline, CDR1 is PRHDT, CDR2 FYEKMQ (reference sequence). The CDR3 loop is CASSQLLAGGPNERIQYF. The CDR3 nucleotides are TGTGCCAGCAGTCAACTTTTGGCGGGGGGGCCCAACGAACGAATTCAGTACTTC.

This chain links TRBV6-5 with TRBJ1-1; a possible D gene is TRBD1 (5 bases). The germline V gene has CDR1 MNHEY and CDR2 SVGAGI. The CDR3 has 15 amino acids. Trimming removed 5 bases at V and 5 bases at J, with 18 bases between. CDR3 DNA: TGTGCCAGCAGTCACCGGCGCGGGGGAAGAACTGAAGCTTTCTTT. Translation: CASSHRRGGRTEAFF.

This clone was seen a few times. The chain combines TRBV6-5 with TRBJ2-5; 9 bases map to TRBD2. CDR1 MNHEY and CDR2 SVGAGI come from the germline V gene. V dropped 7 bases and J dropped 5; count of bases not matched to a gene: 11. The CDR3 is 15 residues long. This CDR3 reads CASTDPASGVETQYF. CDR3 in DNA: TGTGCCAGCACCGACCCGGCTAGCGGGGTCGAGACCCAGTACTTC.

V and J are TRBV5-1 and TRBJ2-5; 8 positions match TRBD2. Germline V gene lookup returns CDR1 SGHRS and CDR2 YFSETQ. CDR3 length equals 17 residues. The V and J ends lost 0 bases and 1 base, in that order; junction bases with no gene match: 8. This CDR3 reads CASSLGSAGGPQETQYF. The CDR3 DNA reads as TGCGCCAGCAGCTTGGGGTCGGCGGGGGGCCCCCAAGAGACCCAGTACTTC.

Here the CDR3 DNA reads TGTGCCAGCAGCTTTGACATTCAGCGGGGGGGGTACGAGCAGTACTTC. Translation: CASSFDIQRGGYEQYF. The chain is built from TRBV7-2 and TRBJ2-7, with 10 bases matching TRBD2. The germline V gene encodes CDR1 SGHTA and CDR2 FQGNSA. This CDR3 is 16 amino acids long. The trim removed 3 bases at V and 4 bases at J, leaving 9 bases unmatched.

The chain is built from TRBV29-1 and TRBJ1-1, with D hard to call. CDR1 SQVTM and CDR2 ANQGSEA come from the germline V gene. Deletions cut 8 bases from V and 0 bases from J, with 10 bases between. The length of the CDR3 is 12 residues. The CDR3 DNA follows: TGCAGCTTCACGGCGGTGAACACTGAAGCTTTCTTT. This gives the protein CSFTAVNTEAFF.

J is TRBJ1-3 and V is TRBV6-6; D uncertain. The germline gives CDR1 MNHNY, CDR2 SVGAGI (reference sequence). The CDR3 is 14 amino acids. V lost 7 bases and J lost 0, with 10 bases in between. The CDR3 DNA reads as TGTGCCAGCACTTTGACGGGCTCTGGAAACACCATATATTTT. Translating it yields CASTLTGSGNTIYF.

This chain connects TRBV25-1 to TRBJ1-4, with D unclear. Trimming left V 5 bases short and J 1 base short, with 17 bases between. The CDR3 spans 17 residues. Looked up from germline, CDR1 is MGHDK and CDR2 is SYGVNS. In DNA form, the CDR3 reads TGTGCCAGCAGTCCGCCCCCCCCGTCGGGAACTAATGAAAAACTGTTTTTT. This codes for CASSPPPPSGTNEKLFF. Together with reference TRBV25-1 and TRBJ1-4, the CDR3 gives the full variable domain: EADIYQTPRYLVIGTGKKITLECSQTMGHDKMYWYQQDPGMELHLIHYSYGVNSTEKGDLSSESTVSRIRTEHFPLTLESARPSHTSQYLCASSPPPPSGTNEKLFFGSGTQLSVL.

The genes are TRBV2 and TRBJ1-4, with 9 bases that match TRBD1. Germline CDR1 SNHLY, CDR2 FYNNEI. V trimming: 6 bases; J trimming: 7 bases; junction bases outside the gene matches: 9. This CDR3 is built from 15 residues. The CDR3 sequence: CASRRGDRVGEKLFF. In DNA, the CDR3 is TGTGCCAGCAGAAGGGGGGACAGGGTCGGTGAAAAACTGTTTTTT.

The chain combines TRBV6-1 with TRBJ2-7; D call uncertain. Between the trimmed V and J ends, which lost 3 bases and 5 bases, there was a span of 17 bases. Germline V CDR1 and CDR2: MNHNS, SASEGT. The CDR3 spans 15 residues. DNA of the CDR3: TGTGCCAGCAGTGATTTCCCCCCCCGGTTCGACGAGCAGTACTTC. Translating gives CASSDFPPRFDEQYF.

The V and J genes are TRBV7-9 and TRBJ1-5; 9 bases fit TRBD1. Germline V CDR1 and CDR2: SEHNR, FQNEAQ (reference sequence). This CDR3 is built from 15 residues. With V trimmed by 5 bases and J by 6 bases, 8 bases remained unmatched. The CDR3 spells CASSAWTGDGQPQHF. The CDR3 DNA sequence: TGTGCCAGCAGCGCCTGGACAGGGGACGGTCAGCCCCAGCATTTT.

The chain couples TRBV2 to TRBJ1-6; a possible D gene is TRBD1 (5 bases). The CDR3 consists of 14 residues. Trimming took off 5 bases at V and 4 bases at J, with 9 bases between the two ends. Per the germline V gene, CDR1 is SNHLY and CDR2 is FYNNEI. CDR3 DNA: TGTGCCAGCAGTTTCGGGACTTATAATTCACCCCTCCACTTT. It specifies CASSFGTYNSPLHF.

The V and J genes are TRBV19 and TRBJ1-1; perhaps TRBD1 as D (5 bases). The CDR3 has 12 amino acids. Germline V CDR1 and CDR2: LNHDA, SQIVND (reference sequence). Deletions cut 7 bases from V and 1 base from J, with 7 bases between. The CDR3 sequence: CASNGGNTEAFF. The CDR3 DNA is TGTGCCAGTAACGGGGGGAACACTGAAGCTTTCTTT.

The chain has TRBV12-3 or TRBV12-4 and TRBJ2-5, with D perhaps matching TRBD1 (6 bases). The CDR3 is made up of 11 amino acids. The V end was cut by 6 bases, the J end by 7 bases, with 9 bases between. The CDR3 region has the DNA TGTGCCAGCAGCCTAGGGGGGACCCAGTACTTC. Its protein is CASSLGGTQYF.